This entry is about one T cell receptor beta chain. The antigen is undetermined. The entry originates in a study of siplizumab effects on memory and regulatory T cells. Points from the study as a whole: Naive T cells seemed more diverse than memory cells; they also seemed major alloresponse contributors. It was not possible to assign a naive or memory phenotype to roughly 80-97% of proliferating CD4+ or CD8+ clones.

Each sample contributed about 10^5 TCR templates to the assay. TCRdb's copy holds only in-frame clones and misses some; the assay was immunoSEQ multiplex PCR. The profile shows fewer than 7,500 clones, just over 35% of them singletons. Cells from the mixed lymphocyte reaction were cocultured for 6 days at 37°C. This CDR3 region has 15 residues. V was shortened by 2 bases and J by 1 base, with 9 bases between the two germline ends. Looked up from germline, CDR1 is SEHNR and CDR2 is FQNEAQ (reference sequence). This TCR was recovered from a human donor in good health; the cells came from an allogeneic mixed lymphocyte reaction. The sequenced sample was CFSE-low (dividing) CD8+ T cells sorted from an allogeneic mixed lymphocyte reaction. The chain recombines TRBV7-9 with TRBJ1-5, with unresolved D. For the CDR3, the DNA is TGTGCCAGCAGCTTAATCGACGGGAGCAATCAGCCCCAGCATTTT. Its protein is CASSLIDGSNQPQHF.